This paragraph covers one TCR beta chain sequence. Its cognate antigen is unknown. This entry belongs to a study of CD8+ T cells in alopecia areata. Treatment defined: oral pan-JAK inhibitor, 5-10 mg twice daily. Sorting separated CD4+ and CD8+ T cells out of PBMCs. Study observations and caveats: For lesional scalp, especially alopecia totalis/universalis, clonality was higher than in normal scalp.

RNA, once extracted, was reverse transcribed into cDNA for use as the sequencing template. Assay: immunoSEQ multiplex PCR; the TCRdb copy retains only in-frame clones and omits some. The sample holds roughly 110,000 clones, 45% to 65% seen once. Germline values: CDR1 MNHEY, CDR2 SVGAGI. V was shortened by 1 base and J by 8 bases, with 8 bases between the two germline ends. The CDR3 loop spans 12 amino acids. The sequence was collected from a human donor with alopecia areata. Specimen: CD4+ T cells sorted from blood, collected at week 24, from a patient treated with tofacitinib. The J gene is TRBJ1-1, the V gene TRBV6-5; tentative D call: TRBD1 (5 bases). CDR3 amino acids: CASSYLQGEAFF. CDR3 nucleotide sequence: TGTGCCAGCAGTTACTTGCAGGGCGAAGCTTTCTTT.